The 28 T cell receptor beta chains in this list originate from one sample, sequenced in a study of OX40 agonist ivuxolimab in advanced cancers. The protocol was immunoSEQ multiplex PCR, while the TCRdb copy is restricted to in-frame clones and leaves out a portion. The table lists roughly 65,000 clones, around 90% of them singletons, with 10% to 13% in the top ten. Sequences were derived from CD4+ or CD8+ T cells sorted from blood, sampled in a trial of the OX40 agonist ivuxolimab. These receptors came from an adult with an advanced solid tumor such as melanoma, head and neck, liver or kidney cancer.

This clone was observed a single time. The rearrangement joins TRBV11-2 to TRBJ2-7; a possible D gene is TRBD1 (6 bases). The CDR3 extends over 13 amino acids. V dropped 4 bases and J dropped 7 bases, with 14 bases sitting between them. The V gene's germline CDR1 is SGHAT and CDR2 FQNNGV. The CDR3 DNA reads TGTGCCAGCAGCTCAGGGGTGGCGCGAGAGCAGTACTTC. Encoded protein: CASSSGVAREQYF. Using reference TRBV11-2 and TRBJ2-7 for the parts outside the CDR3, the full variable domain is EAGVAQSPRYKIIEKRQSVAFWCNPISGHATLYWYQQILGQGPKLLIQFQNNGVVDDSQLPKDRFSAERLKGVDSTLKIQPAKLEDSAVYLCASSSGVAREQYFGPGTRLTVT.

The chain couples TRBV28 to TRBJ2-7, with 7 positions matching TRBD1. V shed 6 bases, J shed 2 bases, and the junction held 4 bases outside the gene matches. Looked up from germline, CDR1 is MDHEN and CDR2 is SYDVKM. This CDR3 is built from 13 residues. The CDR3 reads CASRRQGPYEQYF. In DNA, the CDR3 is TGTGCCAGCAGACGACAGGGCCCCTACGAGCAGTACTTC. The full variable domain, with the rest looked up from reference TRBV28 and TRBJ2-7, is DVKVTQSSRYLVKRTGEKVFLECVQDMDHENMFWYRQDPGLGLRLIYFSYDVKMKEKGDIPEGYSVSREKKERFSLILESASTNQTSMYLCASRRQGPYEQYFGPGTRLTVT.

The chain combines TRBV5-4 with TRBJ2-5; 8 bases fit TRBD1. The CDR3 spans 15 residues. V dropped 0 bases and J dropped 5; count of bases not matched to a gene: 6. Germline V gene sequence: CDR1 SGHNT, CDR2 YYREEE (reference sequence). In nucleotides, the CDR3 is TGTGCCAGCAGCTTGGGGACAGGGCGGCGGGAGACCCAGTACTTC. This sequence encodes CASSLGTGRRETQYF.

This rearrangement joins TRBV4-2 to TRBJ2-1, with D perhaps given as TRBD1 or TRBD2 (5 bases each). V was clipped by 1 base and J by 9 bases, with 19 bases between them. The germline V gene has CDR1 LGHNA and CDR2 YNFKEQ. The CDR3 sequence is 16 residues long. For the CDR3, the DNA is TGTGCCAGCAGCCAAGCCCCCGGGACCACTGGGGGTGAGCAGTTCTTC. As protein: CASSQAPGTTGGEQFF.

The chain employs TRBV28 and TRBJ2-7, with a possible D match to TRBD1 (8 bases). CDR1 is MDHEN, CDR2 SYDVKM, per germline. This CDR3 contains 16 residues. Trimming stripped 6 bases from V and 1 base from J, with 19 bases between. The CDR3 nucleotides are TGTGCCAGCAGCCGCATACAGGGGGGAGGGTCCTACGAGCAGTACTTC. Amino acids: CASSRIQGGGSYEQYF.

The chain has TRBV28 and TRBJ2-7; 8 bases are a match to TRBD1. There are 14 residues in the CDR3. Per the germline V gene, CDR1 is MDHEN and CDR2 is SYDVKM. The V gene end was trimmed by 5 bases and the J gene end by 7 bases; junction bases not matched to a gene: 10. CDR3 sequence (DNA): TGTGCCAGCAGTATACGACAGGGGCGAAATGAGCAGTACTTC. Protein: CASSIRQGRNEQYF.

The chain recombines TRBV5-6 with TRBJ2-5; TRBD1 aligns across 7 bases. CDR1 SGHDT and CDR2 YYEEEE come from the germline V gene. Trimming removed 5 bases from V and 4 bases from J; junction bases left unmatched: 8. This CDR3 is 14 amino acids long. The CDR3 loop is CASRSGQARETQYF. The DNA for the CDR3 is TGTGCCAGCAGATCCGGACAGGCAAGAGAGACCCAGTACTTC.

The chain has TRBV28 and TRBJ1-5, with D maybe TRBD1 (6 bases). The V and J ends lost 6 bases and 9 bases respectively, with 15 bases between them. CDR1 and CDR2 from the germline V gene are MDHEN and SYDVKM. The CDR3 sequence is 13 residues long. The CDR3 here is CASRIGGSGPQHF. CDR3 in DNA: TGTGCCAGCAGAATAGGGGGAAGTGGGCCCCAGCATTTT. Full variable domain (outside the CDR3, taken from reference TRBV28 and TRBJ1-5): DVKVTQSSRYLVKRTGEKVFLECVQDMDHENMFWYRQDPGLGLRLIYFSYDVKMKEKGDIPEGYSVSREKKERFSLILESASTNQTSMYLCASRIGGSGPQHFGDGTRLSIL.

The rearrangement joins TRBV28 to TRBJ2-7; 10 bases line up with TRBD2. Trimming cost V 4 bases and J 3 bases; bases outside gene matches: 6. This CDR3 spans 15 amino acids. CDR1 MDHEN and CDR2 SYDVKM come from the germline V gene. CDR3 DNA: TGTGCCAGCAGTTCGGCTAGCGGGAGTTTCTACGAGCAGTACTTC. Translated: CASSSASGSFYEQYF.

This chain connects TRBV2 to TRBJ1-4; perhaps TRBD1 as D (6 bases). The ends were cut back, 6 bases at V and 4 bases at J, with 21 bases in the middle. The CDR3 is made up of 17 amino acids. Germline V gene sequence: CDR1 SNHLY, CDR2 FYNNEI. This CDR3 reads CASRRTRGTGFNEKLFF. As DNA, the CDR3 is TGTGCCAGCAGGCGAACCAGGGGCACGGGTTTTAATGAAAAACTGTTTTTT.

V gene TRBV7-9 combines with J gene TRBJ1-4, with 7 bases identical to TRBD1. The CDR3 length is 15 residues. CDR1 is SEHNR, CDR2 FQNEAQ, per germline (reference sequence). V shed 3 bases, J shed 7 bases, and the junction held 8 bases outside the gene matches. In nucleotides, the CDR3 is TGTGCCAGCAGCTTTTACCAGGGGGGCGGTGAAAAACTGTTTTTT. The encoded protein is CASSFYQGGGEKLFF.

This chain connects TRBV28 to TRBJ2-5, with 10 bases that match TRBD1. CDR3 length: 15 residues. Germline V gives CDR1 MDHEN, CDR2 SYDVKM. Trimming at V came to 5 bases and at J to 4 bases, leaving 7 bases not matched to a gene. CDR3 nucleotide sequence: TGTGCCAGCAGTCGACAGGGGGCCGCAAGAGAGACCCAGTACTTC. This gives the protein CASSRQGAARETQYF.

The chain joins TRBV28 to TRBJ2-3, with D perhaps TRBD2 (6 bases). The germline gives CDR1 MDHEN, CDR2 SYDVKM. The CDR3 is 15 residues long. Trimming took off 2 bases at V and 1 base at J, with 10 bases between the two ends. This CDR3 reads CASSLGGARTDTQYF. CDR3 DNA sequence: TGTGCCAGCAGTTTAGGAGGGGCCCGCACAGATACGCAGTATTTT.

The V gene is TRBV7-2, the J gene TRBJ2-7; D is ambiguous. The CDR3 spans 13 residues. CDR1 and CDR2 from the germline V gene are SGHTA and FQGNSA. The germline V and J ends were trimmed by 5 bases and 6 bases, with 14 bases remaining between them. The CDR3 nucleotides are TGTGCCAGCAGCAGCTCGTCGGTGTTCGAGCAGTACTTC. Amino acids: CASSSSSVFEQYF.

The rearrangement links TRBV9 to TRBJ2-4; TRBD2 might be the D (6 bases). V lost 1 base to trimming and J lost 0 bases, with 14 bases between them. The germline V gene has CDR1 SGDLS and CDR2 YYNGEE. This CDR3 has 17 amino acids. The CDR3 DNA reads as TGTGCCAGCAGCGTACTTGGGAGGCCACAAGCCAAAAACATTCAGTACTTC. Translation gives CASSVLGRPQAKNIQYF.

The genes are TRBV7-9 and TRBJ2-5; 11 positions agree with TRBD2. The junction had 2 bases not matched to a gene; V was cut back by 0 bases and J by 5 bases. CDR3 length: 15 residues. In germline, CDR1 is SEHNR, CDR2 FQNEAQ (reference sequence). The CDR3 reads CASSLASGRGETQYF. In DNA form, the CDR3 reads TGTGCCAGCAGCTTAGCTAGCGGGAGGGGGGAGACCCAGTACTTC.

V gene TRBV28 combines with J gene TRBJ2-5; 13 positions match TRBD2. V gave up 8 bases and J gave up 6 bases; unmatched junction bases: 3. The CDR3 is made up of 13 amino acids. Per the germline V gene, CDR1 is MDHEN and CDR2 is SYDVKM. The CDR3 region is CASGTSGTKTQYF. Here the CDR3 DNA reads TGTGCCAGCGGGACTAGCGGGACAAAGACCCAGTACTTC.

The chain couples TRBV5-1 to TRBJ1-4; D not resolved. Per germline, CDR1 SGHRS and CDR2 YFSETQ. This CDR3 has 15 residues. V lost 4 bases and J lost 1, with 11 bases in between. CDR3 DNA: TGCGCCAGCAGCCAAGAAGGGCGAACTAATGAAAAACTGTTTTTT. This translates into CASSQEGRTNEKLFF.

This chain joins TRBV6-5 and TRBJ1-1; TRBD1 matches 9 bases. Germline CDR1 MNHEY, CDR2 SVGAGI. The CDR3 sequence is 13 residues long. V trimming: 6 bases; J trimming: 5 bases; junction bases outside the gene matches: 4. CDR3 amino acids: CASSTGGWTEAFF. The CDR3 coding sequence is TGTGCCAGCAGCACAGGGGGCTGGACTGAAGCTTTCTTT.

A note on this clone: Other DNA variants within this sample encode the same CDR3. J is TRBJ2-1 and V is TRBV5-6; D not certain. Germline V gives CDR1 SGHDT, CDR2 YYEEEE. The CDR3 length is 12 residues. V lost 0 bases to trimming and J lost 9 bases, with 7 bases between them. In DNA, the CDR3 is TGTGCCAGCAGCTTGGCCGGTGGTGAGCAGTTCTTC. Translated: CASSLAGGEQFF.

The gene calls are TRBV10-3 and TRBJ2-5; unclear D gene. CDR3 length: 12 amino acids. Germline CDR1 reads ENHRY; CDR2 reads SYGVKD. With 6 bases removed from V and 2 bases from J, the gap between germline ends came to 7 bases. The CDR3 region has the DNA TGTGCCATCAGCGCGCAGCAAGAGACCCAGTACTTC. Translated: CAISAQQETQYF.

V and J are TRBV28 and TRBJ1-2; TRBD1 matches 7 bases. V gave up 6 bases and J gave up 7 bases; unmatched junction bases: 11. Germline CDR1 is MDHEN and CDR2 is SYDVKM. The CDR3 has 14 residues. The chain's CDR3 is CASSAWTGPFGYTF. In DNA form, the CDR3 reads TGTGCCAGCAGCGCCTGGACAGGTCCTTTTGGCTACACCTTC.

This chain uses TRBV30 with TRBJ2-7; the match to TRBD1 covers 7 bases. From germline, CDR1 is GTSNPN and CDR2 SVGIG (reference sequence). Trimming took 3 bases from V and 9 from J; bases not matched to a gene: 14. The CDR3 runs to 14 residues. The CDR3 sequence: CAWRPSSRQGRQYF. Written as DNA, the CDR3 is TGTGCCTGGAGGCCCTCCTCCAGACAGGGCCGGCAGTACTTC.

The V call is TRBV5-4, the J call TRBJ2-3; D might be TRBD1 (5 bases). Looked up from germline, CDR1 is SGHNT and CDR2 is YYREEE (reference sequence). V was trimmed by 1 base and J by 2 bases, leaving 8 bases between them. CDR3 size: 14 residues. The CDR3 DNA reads TGTGCCAGCAGCTTGACAGGTTCCACAGATACGCAGTATTTT. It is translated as CASSLTGSTDTQYF.

CDR3 DNA sequence: TGCGCCAGCAGCTCGGGCGGGCAGGGAATAACAGATACGCAGTATTTT. Residues: CASSSGGQGITDTQYF. The V and J genes are TRBV5-1 and TRBJ2-3; D is perhaps TRBD1 or TRBD2 (5 bases each). CDR3 size: 16 residues. Per germline, CDR1 SGHRS and CDR2 YFSETQ. V was shortened by 3 bases and J by 3 bases, with 17 bases between the two germline ends.

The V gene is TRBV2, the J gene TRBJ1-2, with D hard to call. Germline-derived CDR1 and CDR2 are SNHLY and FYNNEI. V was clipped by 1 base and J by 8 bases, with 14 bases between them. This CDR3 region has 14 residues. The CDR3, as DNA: TGTGCCAGCAGTGAAGTGGGTTTTCAAGGGGGCTACACCTTC. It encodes CASSEVGFQGGYTF.

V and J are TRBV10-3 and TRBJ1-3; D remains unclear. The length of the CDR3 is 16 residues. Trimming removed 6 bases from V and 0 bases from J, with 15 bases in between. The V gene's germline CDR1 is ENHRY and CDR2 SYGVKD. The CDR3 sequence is CAIRAGNAGSGNTIYF. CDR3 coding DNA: TGTGCCATCAGAGCCGGGAACGCTGGCTCTGGAAACACCATATATTTT.

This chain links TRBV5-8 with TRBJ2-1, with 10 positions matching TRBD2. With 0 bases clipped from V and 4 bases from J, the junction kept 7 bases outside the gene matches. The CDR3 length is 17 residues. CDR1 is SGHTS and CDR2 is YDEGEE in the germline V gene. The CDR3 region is CASSLGVGLAEYNEQFF. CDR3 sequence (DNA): TGTGCCAGCAGCTTGGGGGTCGGACTAGCGGAGTACAATGAGCAGTTCTTC.